A single sample is the source of the 21 T cell receptor beta chains below, sequenced in a study of T cell repertoires in cytomegalovirus infection. TCRdb used MiXCR to reprocess the reads, holding one entry per CDR3 protein. Among 300,000 or so distinct CDR3 sequences listed, 9.6% were seen once. Sample: PBMCs. These receptors all stem from a human donor in good health (CMV status not recorded). Some clones in this sample may be carry-over from other donors' samples.

This clonotype has ten or more counts. CDR3 coding DNA: TGTGCCAGCAGCCAAAGGGACATCTTTTATCAGCCCCAGCATTTT. This gives the protein CASSQRDIFYQPQHF. The chain joins TRBV14 to TRBJ1-5, with TRBD1 as a possible D gene (6 bases). Trimming shortened V by 2 bases and J by 5 bases, and 13 bases separated the two germline ends. Germline V lookup: CDR1 SGHDN, CDR2 FVKESK. The CDR3 loop spans 15 amino acids.

The chain is built from TRBV6-1 and TRBJ1-6, with 8 bases matching TRBD1. Germline CDR1 MNHNS, CDR2 SASEGT. The CDR3 is made up of 13 amino acids. J gave up 10 bases and V 9 bases, and 8 bases lay outside the gene matches. CDR3 sequence: CASRQGKGSPLHF. Here the CDR3 DNA reads TGTGCCAGTCGACAGGGGAAAGGGTCACCCCTCCACTTT.

The chain is built from TRBV20-1 and TRBJ2-5; no definite D call. Germline CDR1 is DFQATT and CDR2 is SNEGSKA (reference sequence). CDR3 length: 12 amino acids. Trimming left V 3 bases short and J 4 bases short, with 9 bases between. The chain's CDR3 is CSASGPRETQYF. CDR3 DNA: TGCAGTGCTAGCGGGCCTCGAGAGACCCAGTACTTC.

This clonotype showed up many times. The rearrangement joins TRBV29-1 to TRBJ1-2; tentative D call: TRBD1 (6 bases). This CDR3 has 14 amino acids. The ends were cut back, 3 bases at V and 4 bases at J, with 15 bases in the middle. Germline V gene lookup returns CDR1 SQVTM and CDR2 ANQGSEA. The CDR3 here is CSVEDTGKSYGYTF. CDR3 DNA sequence: TGCAGCGTTGAGGATACAGGGAAATCCTATGGCTACACCTTC.

V is TRBV4-3 and J is TRBJ2-3, with TRBD2 matching 11 bases. The CDR3 sequence is 16 residues long. V trimming: 1 base; J trimming: 6 bases; junction bases outside the gene matches: 6. Germline lookup yields CDR1 LGHNA and CDR2 YSLEER. CDR3 DNA sequence: TGCGCCAGCAGCCAAGGTCTAGCGGGGGGCGTTGATACGCAGTATTTT. Translation: CASSQGLAGGVDTQYF.

This clonotype was seen repeatedly, ten times or more. This sequence joins TRBV5-1 and TRBJ2-1; D ambiguous. Germline V gene data show CDR1 as SGHRS and CDR2 as YFSETQ. The CDR3 spans 14 residues. The germline V and J ends were trimmed by 0 bases and 6 bases, with 10 bases remaining between them. The CDR3 protein is CASSLGGFRNEQFF. DNA for the CDR3: TGCGCCAGCAGCTTGGGAGGTTTCCGCAATGAGCAGTTCTTC.

This clonotype was counted ten times or more. The chain recombines TRBV18 with TRBJ2-4, with 8 nucleotides matching TRBD1. CDR1 and CDR2 (germline): KGHSH, LQKENI. The CDR3 loop spans 16 amino acids. V lost 3 bases, J lost 7 bases, and 11 bases stayed unmatched. Written as DNA, the CDR3 is TGTGCCAGCTCACCCCCCGGGACAGGCGCTACTAACATTCAGTACTTC. It specifies CASSPPGTGATNIQYF. The full variable domain, with the rest looked up from reference TRBV18 and TRBJ2-4, is NAGVMQNPRHLVRRRGQEARLRCSPMKGHSHVYWYRQLPEEGLKFMVYLQKENIIDESGMPKERFSAEFPKEGPSILRIQQVVRGDSAAYFCASSPPGTGATNIQYFGAGTRLSVL.

This clonotype was seen ten or more times. The genes are TRBV12-3 or TRBV12-4 and TRBJ2-2; D remains ambiguous. With 0 bases removed from V and 0 bases from J, the gap between germline ends came to 20 bases. There are 20 residues in the CDR3. This chain's CDR3 is CASSLAGYLLPQANTGELFF. The CDR3 DNA sequence: TGTGCCAGCAGTTTAGCGGGCTACTTACTACCCCAGGCGAACACCGGGGAGCTGTTTTTT.

This clonotype was seen many times. The gene calls are TRBV24-1 and TRBJ2-1, with a possible D match to TRBD1 (5 bases). The CDR3 length is 14 residues. V dropped 5 bases and J dropped 3 bases, with 10 bases sitting between them. CDR1 KGHDR and CDR2 SFDVKD come from the germline V gene. CDR3 bases: TGTGCCACCAGTGCCCTGGACAACTACAATGAGCAGTTCTTC. This gives the protein CATSALDNYNEQFF.

The rearrangement uses TRBV20-1 and TRBJ2-1, with TRBD2 matching over 10 bases. The length of the CDR3 is 16 residues. In germline, CDR1 is DFQATT, CDR2 SNEGSKA (reference sequence). The V segment lost 3 bases and the J segment 4 bases; nucleotides outside the gene matches: 9. DNA of the CDR3: TGCAGTGCTAGCAACTACGGTAGCGGGGGGTACAATGAGCAGTTCTTC. It specifies CSASNYGSGGYNEQFF.

J is TRBJ2-4 and V is TRBV5-5; D gene unclear. Germline CDR1 SGHKS, CDR2 YYEKEE (reference sequence). The CDR3 covers 15 residues. Trimming cost V 1 base and J 0 bases, with 8 bases left between them. The CDR3 spells CASSLTFIAKNIQYF. In DNA form, the CDR3 reads TGTGCCAGCAGCTTGACATTTATAGCCAAAAACATTCAGTACTTC. The entire variable domain, with the rest obtained from reference TRBV5-5 and TRBJ2-4, is as follows: DAGVTQSPTHLIKTRGQQVTLRCSPISGHKSVSWYQQVLGQGPQFIFQYYEKEERGRGNFPDRFSARQFPNYSSELNVNALLLGDSALYLCASSLTFIAKNIQYFGAGTRLSVL.

This clonotype occurred many times. This chain connects TRBV7-2 to TRBJ2-3; 10 bases line up with TRBD2. This CDR3 comprises 16 residues. With V trimmed by 6 bases and J by 4 bases, 10 bases remained unmatched. Looked up from germline, CDR1 is SGHTA and CDR2 is FQGNSA. This CDR3 is CASSRTSGGAPDTQYF. CDR3 DNA: TGTGCCAGCAGTCGTACAAGCGGGGGGGCCCCAGATACGCAGTATTTT.

Ten or more counts support this clonotype. The chain uses TRBV29-1 and TRBJ1-1, with 8 bases identical to TRBD1. The CDR3 is 13 residues long. Unmatched junction bases numbered 11, after V lost 7 bases and J lost 7 bases. CDR1 is SQVTM, CDR2 ANQGSEA, per germline. The CDR3 DNA follows: TGCAGCGCCCCAGACAGGGGTTCAGGTGAAGCTTTCTTT. Protein sequence: CSAPDRGSGEAFF. Combining the CDR3 with reference TRBV29-1 and TRBJ1-1 gives the whole variable domain SAVISQKPSRDICQRGTSLTIQCQVDSQVTMMFWYRQQPGQSLTLIATANQGSEATYESGFVIDKFPISRPNLTFSTLTVSNMSPEDSSIYLCSAPDRGSGEAFFGQGTRLTVV.

This clonotype was seen at least ten times. The chain carries TRBV20-1 and TRBJ1-1, with D perhaps matching TRBD1 (5 bases). There are 16 residues in the CDR3. The V end was cut by 0 bases, the J end by 1 base, with 15 bases between. CDR1 is DFQATT, CDR2 SNEGSKA, per germline (reference sequence). CDR3 DNA sequence: TGCAGTGCTAGAGATCCCCGCCACAGGTCGAACACTGAAGCTTTCTTT. This codes for CSARDPRHRSNTEAFF.

This clonotype was picked up a small number of times. The V call is TRBV6-1, the J call TRBJ2-5; D call uncertain. Trimming took 5 bases from V and 1 from J, leaving 11 bases between them. Germline CDR1 is MNHNS and CDR2 is SASEGT. The CDR3 has 14 amino acids. The CDR3 protein is CASSYGSSQETQYF. The CDR3 bases are TGTGCCAGCAGTTATGGGTCGTCCCAAGAGACCCAGTACTTC.

This clonotype was seen at least ten times. V and J are TRBV7-9 and TRBJ1-1; D is unresolved. V lost 8 bases and J lost 6, with 16 bases in between. The V gene's germline CDR1 is SEHNR and CDR2 FQNEAQ (reference sequence). The length of the CDR3 is 13 residues. The CDR3: CASHMPGVAEAFF. The CDR3 nucleotides read TGTGCCAGCCATATGCCGGGAGTTGCTGAAGCTTTCTTT.

Concerning this clonotype itself: This may come from a read error, since a much larger clone is one base off. The rearrangement links TRBV20-1 to TRBJ2-5, with D possibly matching TRBD2 (6 bases). V was trimmed by 2 bases and J by 1 base, leaving 11 bases between them. The CDR3 extends over 14 amino acids. Looked up from germline, CDR1 is DFQATT and CDR2 is SNEGSKA (reference sequence). The CDR3 loop is CSARTRRGQETQYF. CDR3 in DNA: TGCAGTGCTAGAACTCGGCGGGGCCAAGAGACCCAGTACTTC.

This clonotype showed up just a few times. The V and J genes are TRBV28 and TRBJ2-1; a possible D gene is TRBD1 (6 bases). With 8 bases removed from V and 0 bases from J, the gap between germline ends came to 23 bases. This CDR3 is 18 amino acids long. Germline CDR1 and CDR2: MDHEN and SYDVKM. The CDR3 sequence is CASPPLDSKISSYNEQFF. CDR3 in DNA: TGTGCCAGCCCACCCCTGGACAGTAAAATTAGCTCCTACAATGAGCAGTTCTTC. Complete variable domain (other parts from reference TRBV28 and TRBJ2-1): DVKVTQSSRYLVKRTGEKVFLECVQDMDHENMFWYRQDPGLGLRLIYFSYDVKMKEKGDIPEGYSVSREKKERFSLILESASTNQTSMYLCASPPLDSKISSYNEQFFGPGTRLTVL.

The V and J genes are TRBV29-1 and TRBJ1-1; D is uncertain. Germline CDR1 reads SQVTM; CDR2 reads ANQGSEA. Trimming left V 1 base short and J 0 bases short, with 9 bases between. There are 14 residues in the CDR3. CDR3 sequence reads: CSVEGRIMNTEAFF. DNA of the CDR3: TGCAGCGTTGAAGGCCGGATCATGAACACTGAAGCTTTCTTT. Full variable domain (remainder filled in from reference TRBV29-1 and TRBJ1-1): SAVISQKPSRDICQRGTSLTIQCQVDSQVTMMFWYRQQPGQSLTLIATANQGSEATYESGFVIDKFPISRPNLTFSTLTVSNMSPEDSSIYLCSVEGRIMNTEAFFGQGTRLTVV.

This clonotype occurred many times. The gene calls are TRBV7-2 and TRBJ1-6, with D unresolved. The CDR3 is made up of 15 amino acids. V lost 1 base and J lost 7, with 11 bases in between. In germline, CDR1 is SGHTA, CDR2 FQGNSA. The CDR3 region is CASSLGGRLNSPLHF. CDR3 coding DNA: TGTGCCAGCAGCTTAGGAGGCAGGCTAAATTCACCCCTCCACTTT.

This clonotype was seen repeatedly, ten times or more. The rearrangement uses TRBV7-2 and TRBJ1-1; tentatively, D is TRBD1 (6 bases). CDR1 SGHTA and CDR2 FQGNSA come from the germline V gene. V dropped 1 base and J dropped 3 bases, with 12 bases sitting between them. The CDR3 covers 15 residues. The CDR3 reads CASSLGARGYTEAFF. In DNA form, the CDR3 reads TGTGCCAGCAGCTTAGGGGCCAGGGGTTACACTGAAGCTTTCTTT. The entire variable domain, with the rest obtained from reference TRBV7-2 and TRBJ1-1, is as follows: GAGVSQSPSNKVTEKGKDVELRCDPISGHTALYWYRQSLGQGLEFLIYFQGNSAPDKSGLPSDRFSAERTGGSVSTLTIQRTQQEDSAVYLCASSLGARGYTEAFFGQGTRLTVV.